This TCR beta chain was sequenced during a study of T cells in Graves' hyperthyroidism and ophthalmopathy. From RNA transcripts, TCR beta CDR3 regions were amplified. First-round RT-PCR of the TCR CDR3 relied on the HTBI primer set. MiXCR, applied by TCRdb to the multiplex PCR reads, yields one record per CDR3 protein. The sample carries over 650,000 distinct CDR3 sequences, around 15% recorded once. Sequencing was done on a sample of blood. This sequence originates from a young man with Graves' hyperthyroidism.

This CDR3 reads CASSLSLLPEKLFF. CDR3 DNA: TGTGCCAGCAGCCTATCTCTTTTACCCGAAAAACTGTTTTTT. The gene calls are TRBV12-3 or TRBV12-4 and TRBJ1-4, with no clear D. This CDR3 has 14 amino acids. Trimming shortened V by 6 bases and J by 8 bases, and 16 bases separated the two germline ends.